This entry features one TCR beta chain sequence. Its matching antigen is unknown. The sample belongs to a study of Graves' ophthalmopathy and Graves' hyperthyroidism. Looking at the study overall: Stable hyperthyroidism meant no progression to ophthalmopathy within 18 months of follow-up.

Patients were excluded if they had other autoimmune diseases or uncontrolled infections, and likewise if pregnancy or lactation applied. Diagnosis was based on clinical symptoms, serum thyroxine, TRAb, thyroid ultrasound and orbital computed tomography. Whole-study findings and limits: Appearing in blood as well were most expanded thyroid clonotypes above 0.001 frequency.

For repertoire sequencing, the TCR beta CDR3 regions were amplified from RNA transcripts. After a first-round RT-PCR with HTBI primers, a second-round multiplex PCR was run. One entry per CDR3 protein, called by TCRdb with MiXCR from the multiplex PCR reads. The profile shows around 1,200,000 distinct CDR3 sequences, roughly two fifths of them singletons. The material sequenced was peripheral blood or thyroid tissue (not recorded which). The origin of this receptor is an adult man with Graves' hyperthyroidism.

CDR3 nucleotides: TGTGCCAGCAGCCGGGACAGGGGGCTGGACGAGCAGTACTTC. Translation gives CASSRDRGLDEQYF. The chain recombines TRBV5-4 with TRBJ2-7, with TRBD1 identical over 12 bases. The CDR3 is 14 amino acids. The V gene end was trimmed by 4 bases and the J gene end by 5 bases; junction bases not matched to a gene: 4. Germline CDR1 is SGHNT and CDR2 is YYREEE (reference sequence). The whole variable domain, remainder taken from reference TRBV5-4 and TRBJ2-7, is ETGVTQSPTHLIKTRGQQVTLRCSSQSGHNTVSWYQQALGQGPQFIFQYYREEENGRGNFPPRFSGLQFPNYSSELNVNALELDDSALYLCASSRDRGLDEQYFGPGTRLTVT.